These 28 T cell receptor beta chains were sequenced from one sample in a study of shared clonotypes between healthy human individuals. Clones were read by immunoSEQ multiplex PCR, and TCRdb kept only the in-frame ones, dropping some. The table has some 1,600,000 clones, 95% to 99% seen once. Sequenced sample: naive CD4+ T cells sorted from blood. Indicated subset: CD45RA+ positively selected. Receptors originate from a man between 25 and 39 years old in good health.

The V and J genes are TRBV7-9 and TRBJ2-7; 7 bases map to TRBD1. The length of the CDR3 is 13 residues. Germline trimming cut 5 bases from V and 3 bases from J; bases unmatched to any gene: 4. Germline CDR1 and CDR2: SEHNR and FQNEAQ (reference sequence). The CDR3 reads CASSTDRVYEQYF. The DNA for the CDR3 is TGTGCCAGCAGCACCGACAGGGTCTACGAGCAGTACTTC. The full variable domain, in which reference TRBV7-9 and TRBJ2-7 provide the parts outside the CDR3, is DTGVSQNPRHKITKRGQNVTFRCDPISEHNRLYWYRQTLGQGPEFLTYFQNEAQLEKSRLLSDRFSAERPKGSFSTLEIQRTEQGDSAMYLCASSTDRVYEQYFGPGTRLTVT.

This chain links TRBV5-1 with TRBJ1-4, with D maybe TRBD1 (6 bases). In germline, CDR1 is SGHRS, CDR2 YFSETQ. V dropped 4 bases and J dropped 4 bases, with 14 bases sitting between them. The CDR3 extends over 15 amino acids. The CDR3 loop is CASSHKGELNEKLFF. DNA for the CDR3: TGCGCCAGCAGCCACAAGGGGGAGCTTAATGAAAAACTGTTTTTT. Based on the CDR3 plus reference TRBV5-1 and TRBJ1-4, the full variable domain is KAGVTQTPRYLIKTRGQQVTLSCSPISGHRSVSWYQQTPGQGLQFLFEYFSETQRNKGNFPGRFSGRQFSNSRSEMNVSTLELGDSALYLCASSHKGELNEKLFFGSGTQLSVL.

The rearrangement uses TRBV2 and TRBJ1-1, with D possibly matching TRBD1 (6 bases). There are 14 residues in the CDR3. From germline, CDR1 is SNHLY and CDR2 FYNNEI. Trimming took off 4 bases at V and 4 bases at J, with 13 bases between the two ends. The chain's CDR3 is CASSVQGLSTEAFF. In DNA form, the CDR3 reads TGTGCCAGCAGTGTTCAGGGGCTTAGCACTGAAGCTTTCTTT.

V gene TRBV25-1 combines with J gene TRBJ1-5; the D is unclear. Between the trimmed V and J ends, which lost 1 base and 8 bases, there was a span of 12 bases. Looked up from germline, CDR1 is MGHDK and CDR2 is SYGVNS. This CDR3 comprises 14 residues. The CDR3 DNA is TGTGCCAGCAGTGAATTTTCGGCAACGGAGCCCCAGCATTTT. It yields the protein CASSEFSATEPQHF. Full variable domain (missing parts from reference TRBV25-1 and TRBJ1-5): EADIYQTPRYLVIGTGKKITLECSQTMGHDKMYWYQQDPGMELHLIHYSYGVNSTEKGDLSSESTVSRIRTEHFPLTLESARPSHTSQYLCASSEFSATEPQHFGDGTRLSIL.

Only one count was recorded for this clone. The V gene is TRBV25-1, the J gene TRBJ2-7, with D unclear. The CDR3 contains 15 residues. Trimming stripped 5 bases from V and 4 bases from J, with 18 bases between. Germline V gene sequence: CDR1 MGHDK, CDR2 SYGVNS. CDR3 sequence reads: CASSSEFSKIYEQYF. In nucleotides, the CDR3 is TGTGCCAGCAGTTCGGAGTTTAGTAAGATATACGAGCAGTACTTC.

This chain uses TRBV6-1 with TRBJ1-2; no firm D call. CDR1 is MNHNS, CDR2 SASEGT, per germline. The V end was cut by 4 bases, the J end by 3 bases, with 9 bases between. This CDR3 contains 13 residues. The chain's CDR3 is CASSVRDYYGYTF. CDR3 DNA sequence: TGTGCCAGCAGTGTAAGGGATTACTATGGCTACACCTTC.

The chain couples TRBV7-9 to TRBJ2-3; no clear D. V was clipped by 5 bases and J by 0 bases, with 9 bases between them. CDR1 is SEHNR, CDR2 FQNEAQ, per germline (reference sequence). This CDR3 is 14 amino acids long. The CDR3 here is CASSPDQSTDTQYF. CDR3 bases: TGTGCCAGCAGCCCTGACCAGAGCACAGATACGCAGTATTTT.

The rearrangement uses TRBV7-8 and TRBJ2-3; maybe TRBD2 (5 bases). V was shortened by 4 bases and J by 4 bases, with 12 bases between the two germline ends. This CDR3 is 14 amino acids long. Germline values: CDR1 SGHVS, CDR2 FQNEAQ. The CDR3 sequence is CASSYAGAADTQYF. In DNA form, the CDR3 reads TGTGCCAGCAGCTACGCTGGAGCGGCAGATACGCAGTATTTT. Full variable domain (remainder filled in from reference TRBV7-8 and TRBJ2-3): GAGVSQSPRYKVAKRGQDVALRCDPISGHVSLFWYQQALGQGPEFLTYFQNEAQLDKSGLPSDRFFAERPEGSVSTLKIQRTQQEDSAVYLCASSYAGAADTQYFGPGTRLTVL.

The chain has TRBV6-5 and TRBJ2-7; perhaps D is TRBD1 or TRBD2 (7 bases each). Trimming removed 6 bases from V and 6 bases from J, with 21 bases in between. The CDR3 loop spans 15 amino acids. Looked up from germline, CDR1 is MNHEY and CDR2 is SVGAGI. The CDR3 coding sequence is TGTGCCAGCAGCCCGGCTTGGGGGAGGGGGCGCGAGCAGTACTTC. Encoded protein: CASSPAWGRGREQYF.

This chain links TRBV18 with TRBJ2-1; perhaps TRBD2 as D (6 bases). This CDR3 has 15 residues. The V and J ends lost 4 bases and 0 bases respectively, with 10 bases between them. Germline values: CDR1 KGHSH, CDR2 LQKENI. Written as DNA, the CDR3 is TGTGCCAGCTCACTAGCGGTTAGCTCCTACAATGAGCAGTTCTTC. It codes for CASSLAVSSYNEQFF. Full variable domain (outside the CDR3, taken from reference TRBV18 and TRBJ2-1): NAGVMQNPRHLVRRRGQEARLRCSPMKGHSHVYWYRQLPEEGLKFMVYLQKENIIDESGMPKERFSAEFPKEGPSILRIQQVVRGDSAAYFCASSLAVSSYNEQFFGPGTRLTVL.

This chain connects TRBV7-6 to TRBJ2-3, with a weak D call TRBD2 (5 bases). This CDR3 region has 15 residues. Germline assignment: CDR1 SGHVS and CDR2 FNYEAQ. Between the trimmed V and J ends, which lost 2 bases and 4 bases, there was a span of 13 bases. The CDR3 nucleotides are TGTGCCAGCAGCTTATACGGGAACCCTCCAGATACGCAGTATTTT. Translated, it gives CASSLYGNPPDTQYF.

The chain has TRBV29-1 and TRBJ2-3; D uncertain. V dropped 1 base and J dropped 6 bases, with 14 bases sitting between them. There are 14 residues in the CDR3. The germline V gene has CDR1 SQVTM and CDR2 ANQGSEA. CDR3 coding DNA: TGCAGCGTTGAAGGGGTCTTAACCCTGGATACGCAGTATTTT. As protein: CSVEGVLTLDTQYF.

The chain joins TRBV5-4 to TRBJ2-2, with D possibly TRBD2 on 6 matching bases. Germline values: CDR1 SGHNT, CDR2 YYREEE (reference sequence). Between the trimmed V and J ends, which lost 6 bases and 1 base, there was a span of 19 bases. The CDR3 runs to 17 residues. CDR3 sequence: CASTSRGSGRNTGELFF. As DNA, the CDR3 is TGTGCCAGCACCTCCCGGGGGTCCGGGAGGAACACCGGGGAGCTGTTTTTT.

This sequence joins TRBV18 and TRBJ2-7; 13 bases are a match to TRBD2. The CDR3 runs 17 residues. Trimming removed 5 bases from V and 7 bases from J; junction bases left unmatched: 14. Germline V CDR1 and CDR2: KGHSH, LQKENI. CDR3 nucleotide sequence: TGTGCCAGCTCAAGCGGACTAGCGGGAGTCAGGGGACGGGAGCAGTACTTC. It yields the protein CASSSGLAGVRGREQYF.

This sequence joins TRBV5-6 and TRBJ2-3; no reliable D call. CDR1 is SGHDT, CDR2 YYEEEE, per germline. Trimming removed 4 bases from V and 1 base from J, with 10 bases in between. The CDR3 is 14 amino acids. The CDR3 here is CASSPVGRTDTQYF. The CDR3 nucleotides read TGTGCCAGCAGCCCGGTAGGCCGCACAGATACGCAGTATTTT.

The rearrangement uses TRBV5-1 and TRBJ2-1; TRBD2 might be the D (5 bases). Germline V gives CDR1 SGHRS, CDR2 YFSETQ. This CDR3 spans 17 amino acids. V shed 4 bases and J shed 4 bases, with 21 bases lying between them. CDR3 coding DNA: TGCGCCAGCAGCCTCGGGATACCGGTCGGAGAATACAATGAGCAGTTCTTC. Translated: CASSLGIPVGEYNEQFF. The variable domain in full, with the rest retrieved from reference TRBV5-1 and TRBJ2-1, is KAGVTQTPRYLIKTRGQQVTLSCSPISGHRSVSWYQQTPGQGLQFLFEYFSETQRNKGNFPGRFSGRQFSNSRSEMNVSTLELGDSALYLCASSLGIPVGEYNEQFFGPGTRLTVL.

This chain links TRBV7-6 with TRBJ2-1, with a weak D call TRBD1 (6 bases). The germline V gene encodes CDR1 SGHVS and CDR2 FNYEAQ. The length of the CDR3 is 16 residues. V dropped 1 base and J dropped 3 bases, with 13 bases sitting between them. The CDR3 protein is CASSLEAGVFYNEQFF. CDR3 nucleotides: TGTGCCAGCAGCTTAGAAGCAGGGGTGTTCTACAATGAGCAGTTCTTC.

The V call is TRBV7-2, the J call TRBJ2-5; a weak D match, TRBD2 (6 bases). Deletions cut 4 bases from V and 5 bases from J, with 8 bases between. The CDR3 extends over 12 amino acids. Germline CDR1 reads SGHTA; CDR2 reads FQGNSA. The CDR3 DNA follows: TGTGCCAGCAGCTCGCTAGCGGAGACCCAGTACTTC. Translating gives CASSSLAETQYF. Complete variable domain (other parts from reference TRBV7-2 and TRBJ2-5): GAGVSQSPSNKVTEKGKDVELRCDPISGHTALYWYRQSLGQGLEFLIYFQGNSAPDKSGLPSDRFSAERTGGSVSTLTIQRTQQEDSAVYLCASSSLAETQYFGPGTRLLVL.

V gene TRBV19 combines with J gene TRBJ1-5; D gene ambiguous. The V gene's germline CDR1 is LNHDA and CDR2 SQIVND (reference sequence). Trimming pared 3 bases from V and 8 bases from J, leaving 8 bases between. This CDR3 spans 12 amino acids. CDR3 region: CASSILGEPQHF. The CDR3 nucleotides read TGTGCCAGTAGTATTTTGGGTGAGCCCCAGCATTTT.

This chain connects TRBV6-1 to TRBJ2-7; possibly TRBD1 for D (6 bases). With 6 bases removed from V and 3 bases from J, the gap between germline ends came to 15 bases. The CDR3 length is 14 residues. Germline-derived CDR1 and CDR2 are MNHNS and SASEGT. The CDR3 DNA is TGTGCCAGCAGAACCGGGACACCGCTCTACGAGCAGTACTTC. Translation gives CASRTGTPLYEQYF.

Turning to this clone: Other DNA sequences from this sample encode an identical CDR3 as well. This chain links TRBV11-2 with TRBJ1-5, with D maybe TRBD1 (5 bases). Trimming took 3 bases from V and 4 from J, leaving 7 bases between them. Germline CDR1 reads SGHAT; CDR2 reads FQNNGV. CDR3 length equals 13 residues. CDR3 sequence: CASSLAGNQPQHF. For the CDR3, the DNA is TGTGCCAGCAGCTTGGCAGGGAATCAGCCCCAGCATTTT. The variable domain in full, with the rest retrieved from reference TRBV11-2 and TRBJ1-5, is EAGVAQSPRYKIIEKRQSVAFWCNPISGHATLYWYQQILGQGPKLLIQFQNNGVVDDSQLPKDRFSAERLKGVDSTLKIQPAKLEDSAVYLCASSLAGNQPQHFGDGTRLSIL.

This chain links TRBV5-1 with TRBJ2-3, with TRBD2 identical over 8 bases. The CDR3 contains 15 residues. Germline-derived CDR1 and CDR2 are SGHRS and YFSETQ. The V and J ends lost 7 bases and 1 base, in that order; junction bases with no gene match: 8. Written as DNA, the CDR3 is TGCGCCAGCGCCCGGGAGGGTTTGGGCACAGATACGCAGTATTTT. Protein product: CASAREGLGTDTQYF.

This chain connects TRBV29-1 to TRBJ2-7, with TRBD1 as a possible D gene (7 bases). The V gene's germline CDR1 is SQVTM and CDR2 ANQGSEA. The CDR3 spans 14 residues. Trimming pared 7 bases from V and 2 bases from J, leaving 18 bases between. The CDR3 reads CSAGFQGGTYEQYF. The CDR3 DNA is TGCAGCGCAGGATTTCAGGGGGGTACCTACGAGCAGTACTTC.

The chain couples TRBV7-8 to TRBJ2-5; D unclear. Deletions cut 0 bases from V and 5 bases from J, with 7 bases between. Germline V gene sequence: CDR1 SGHVS, CDR2 FQNEAQ. The CDR3 is made up of 13 amino acids. The CDR3 DNA is TGTGCCAGCAGCTTAGCTCGCCGGGAGACCCAGTACTTC. Translated, it gives CASSLARRETQYF. Full variable domain (outside the CDR3, taken from reference TRBV7-8 and TRBJ2-5): GAGVSQSPRYKVAKRGQDVALRCDPISGHVSLFWYQQALGQGPEFLTYFQNEAQLDKSGLPSDRFFAERPEGSVSTLKIQRTQQEDSAVYLCASSLARRETQYFGPGTRLLVL.

This chain links TRBV5-1 with TRBJ2-6, with 11 bases that match TRBD1. The CDR3 consists of 17 residues. Germline CDR1 and CDR2: SGHRS and YFSETQ. The ends lost 1 base at V and 2 bases at J; junction bases unmatched: 2. CDR3 coding DNA: TGCGCCAGCAGCTTGATGGGACAGGGGGCTGGGGCCAACGTCCTGACTTTC. It specifies CASSLMGQGAGANVLTF. The whole variable domain, filled in from reference TRBV5-1 and TRBJ2-6, reads KAGVTQTPRYLIKTRGQQVTLSCSPISGHRSVSWYQQTPGQGLQFLFEYFSETQRNKGNFPGRFSGRQFSNSRSEMNVSTLELGDSALYLCASSLMGQGAGANVLTFGAGSRLTVL.

This sequence joins TRBV5-1 and TRBJ2-7; the D gene is possibly TRBD2 (5 bases). CDR3 length equals 15 residues. Germline CDR1 is SGHRS and CDR2 is YFSETQ. V dropped 1 base and J dropped 6 bases, with 17 bases sitting between them. In DNA form, the CDR3 reads TGCGCCAGCAGCTTGACCTTCCCCGGGGATGGCGAGCAGTACTTC. This sequence encodes CASSLTFPGDGEQYF.

The genes are TRBV29-1 and TRBJ2-3; TRBD1 aligns across 8 bases. Germline V CDR1 and CDR2: SQVTM, ANQGSEA. The V segment lost 4 bases and the J segment 2 bases; nucleotides outside the gene matches: 2. This CDR3 comprises 13 residues. As DNA, the CDR3 is TGCAGCGTTGGACAGGGGATCACAGATACGCAGTATTTT. It yields the protein CSVGQGITDTQYF.

The chain carries TRBV5-1 and TRBJ2-3; 9 nucleotides line up with TRBD2. The V gene's germline CDR1 is SGHRS and CDR2 YFSETQ. V shed 0 bases and J 6 bases; nucleotides not matched to a gene: 8. The CDR3 consists of 16 residues. This CDR3 is CASSLGIAGAYDTQYF. The CDR3 DNA sequence: TGCGCCAGCAGCTTGGGAATAGCGGGAGCTTACGATACGCAGTATTTT.